The next 16 T cell receptor beta chains were all read from a single sample in a study of CD8 T cells in ankylosing spondylitis. TCRdb redid the calling of the 5' RACE reads with MiXCR, one entry per CDR3 protein. The table shows about 39,000 distinct CDR3 sequences, with 4% occurring only once. Sequenced input: blood, either unsorted or a sorted T cell fraction (not recorded which). All receptors come from a female donor with ankylosing spondylitis or in good health (not recorded which).

This clonotype was observed at least ten times. The V and J genes are TRBV9 and TRBJ1-1, with TRBD1 matching over 10 bases. Trimming cost V 0 bases and J 4 bases; bases outside gene matches: 9. The CDR3 consists of 17 residues. Germline V CDR1 and CDR2: SGDLS, YYNGEE. As DNA, the CDR3 is TGTGCCAGCAGCGTAGCCGGGACAGGGGTCTTGAGCACTGAAGCTTTCTTT. Its protein is CASSVAGTGVLSTEAFF.

The chain employs TRBV9 and TRBJ2-2; D may be TRBD2 (7 bases). The CDR3 contains 18 residues. Germline lookup yields CDR1 SGDLS and CDR2 YYNGEE. Trimming stripped 4 bases from V and 6 bases from J, with 25 bases between. Written as DNA, the CDR3 is TGTGCCAGCAGCCGAAACCCCCGAGGGGGGGAGTTGTCCGGGGAGCTGTTTTTT. Residues: CASSRNPRGGELSGELFF.

This clonotype was detected only a few times. The gene calls are TRBV9 and TRBJ2-1; TRBD1 matches 7 bases. The CDR3 extends over 12 amino acids. V lost 2 bases to trimming and J lost 12 bases; unmatched junction nucleotides: 5. Germline CDR1 SGDLS, CDR2 YYNGEE. The CDR3 coding sequence is TGTGCCAGCAGCGTTAGAGGGGGCGGGCAGTTCTTC. Its protein is CASSVRGGGQFF. The full variable domain, its missing parts supplied by reference TRBV9 and TRBJ2-1, is DSGVTQTPKHLITATGQRVTLRCSPRSGDLSVYWYQQSLDQGLQFLIQYYNGEERAKGNILERFSAQQFPDLHSELNLSSLELGDSALYFCASSVRGGGQFFGPGTRLTVL.

This clonotype was recorded many times. This chain uses TRBV9 with TRBJ2-5, with D unclear. This CDR3 is built from 13 residues. V was clipped by 1 base and J by 5 bases, with 9 bases between them. Germline CDR1 reads SGDLS; CDR2 reads YYNGEE. CDR3 bases: TGTGCCAGCAGCGTACATTATTTTGAGACCCAGTACTTC. It codes for CASSVHYFETQYF.

This clonotype showed up many times. This chain links TRBV9 with TRBJ2-5, with 10 bases lining up with TRBD2. With 0 bases clipped from V and 0 bases from J, the junction kept 5 bases outside the gene matches. The CDR3 length is 17 residues. Germline V gene sequence: CDR1 SGDLS, CDR2 YYNGEE. CDR3 sequence reads: CASSVALSGGDQETQYF. The CDR3 nucleotides read TGTGCCAGCAGCGTAGCTCTGAGCGGGGGGGACCAAGAGACCCAGTACTTC.

This clonotype was recorded at least ten times. The V and J genes are TRBV9 and TRBJ1-1; D ambiguous. Germline CDR1 is SGDLS and CDR2 is YYNGEE. Deletions cut 1 base from V and 4 bases from J, with 8 bases between. The CDR3 is 13 residues long. The CDR3 here is CASSVTDLTEAFF. The DNA for the CDR3 is TGTGCCAGCAGCGTAACGGACCTCACTGAAGCTTTCTTT.

This clonotype has at least ten counts. The rearrangement uses TRBV9 and TRBJ2-1, with D uncertain. The germline gives CDR1 SGDLS, CDR2 YYNGEE. The V end was cut by 2 bases, the J end by 5 bases, with 14 bases between. The CDR3 covers 15 residues. CDR3 in amino acids: CASSVSTQPNNEQFF. The CDR3 DNA is TGTGCCAGCAGCGTTTCCACCCAACCAAACAATGAGCAGTTCTTC.

This clonotype was observed many times. The chain joins TRBV9 to TRBJ2-2; no firm D call. The V end lost 4 bases, the J end lost 0 bases, and 7 bases lay between the germline ends. CDR1 SGDLS and CDR2 YYNGEE come from the germline V gene. The CDR3 totals 14 residues. This CDR3 reads CASSFLANTGELFF. DNA for the CDR3: TGTGCCAGCAGCTTTTTAGCGAACACCGGGGAGCTGTTTTTT.

The V gene is TRBV9, the J gene TRBJ2-1; 9 bases align to TRBD1. Germline CDR1 SGDLS, CDR2 YYNGEE. J was trimmed by 9 bases and V by 0 bases; bases with no gene match: 19. CDR3 length equals 19 residues. The CDR3 DNA reads TGTGCCAGCAGCGTAGGGCATGGACAGGGGACCTCATCTACGGGTGAGCAGTTCTTC. Its protein product is CASSVGHGQGTSSTGEQFF. The variable domain in full, with the rest retrieved from reference TRBV9 and TRBJ2-1, is DSGVTQTPKHLITATGQRVTLRCSPRSGDLSVYWYQQSLDQGLQFLIQYYNGEERAKGNILERFSAQQFPDLHSELNLSSLELGDSALYFCASSVGHGQGTSSTGEQFFGPGTRLTVL.

This clonotype was detected ten times or more. The chain has TRBV9 and TRBJ1-3; a possible D gene is TRBD1 (5 bases). The V end lost 2 bases, the J end lost 1 base, and 10 bases lay between the germline ends. This CDR3 is built from 15 residues. Germline CDR1 reads SGDLS; CDR2 reads YYNGEE. This CDR3 is CASSVLGASGNTIYF. For the CDR3, the DNA is TGTGCCAGCAGCGTGTTAGGGGCTTCTGGAAACACCATATATTTT.

Concerning this clonotype: It is unclear where the CDR3 begins or ends on the DNA, so no DNA is shown, and the CDR3 is as TCRdb lists it. The chain has TRBV9 and TRBJ1-6; the D segment call TRBD1 is taken from the table without a DNA check. The CDR3 spans 14 amino acids, including both terminal residues. The germline V gene has CDR1 SGDLS and CDR2 YYNGEE. CDR3: CANSVGGGARPLYF.

The chain couples TRBV9 to TRBJ2-3, with TRBD2 matching 10 bases. Germline CDR1 and CDR2: SGDLS and YYNGEE. The CDR3 loop spans 16 amino acids. The junction had 7 bases not matched to a gene; V was cut back by 2 bases and J by 4 bases. CDR3 protein: CASSVGLAGAADTQYF. The CDR3 region has the DNA TGTGCCAGCAGCGTGGGGCTAGCGGGGGCCGCAGATACGCAGTATTTT.

This clonotype has a handful of counts. The chain couples TRBV9 to TRBJ2-1; 8 positions match TRBD1. The CDR3 sequence is 16 residues long. V shed 1 base, J shed 7 bases, and the junction held 10 bases outside the gene matches. The germline V gene encodes CDR1 SGDLS and CDR2 YYNGEE. The CDR3 region is CASSVFQGAGWNEQFF. CDR3 sequence (DNA): TGTGCCAGCAGCGTATTCCAGGGGGCTGGGTGGAATGAGCAGTTCTTC.

This clonotype was recorded at least ten times. V is TRBV9 and J is TRBJ2-3, with D unclear. V lost 1 base and J 2 bases, leaving 5 bases between the germline ends. The CDR3 is made up of 13 amino acids. Germline loops: CDR1 SGDLS, CDR2 YYNGEE. DNA for the CDR3: TGTGCCAGCAGCGTAAAGGTCACAGATACGCAGTATTTT. This encodes CASSVKVTDTQYF.

This clonotype was seen at least ten times. CDR3 loop: CASSVDSGVGYTF. CDR3 nucleotides: TGTGCCAGCAGCGTAGACTCAGGGGTTGGCTACACCTTC. The genes are TRBV9 and TRBJ1-2; perhaps TRBD1 as D (6 bases). Germline CDR1 is SGDLS and CDR2 is YYNGEE. The germline V and J ends were trimmed by 0 bases and 7 bases, with 10 bases remaining between them. The CDR3 is 13 amino acids. Filled out from reference TRBV9 and TRBJ1-2, the complete variable domain reads DSGVTQTPKHLITATGQRVTLRCSPRSGDLSVYWYQQSLDQGLQFLIQYYNGEERAKGNILERFSAQQFPDLHSELNLSSLELGDSALYFCASSVDSGVGYTFGSGTRLTVV.

There are many counts of this clonotype. The chain employs TRBV9 and TRBJ1-3; tentatively, D is TRBD1 (5 bases). The CDR3 runs 14 residues. Germline V gene data show CDR1 as SGDLS and CDR2 as YYNGEE. Trimming stripped 7 bases from V and 4 bases from J, with 15 bases between. CDR3 in amino acids: CASARADFGNTIYF. The CDR3 DNA reads as TGTGCCAGCGCCAGGGCGGACTTCGGAAACACCATATATTTT.